These 20 T cell receptor beta chains share one sample of origin, sequenced in a study of OX40 agonist ivuxolimab in advanced cancers. Here immunoSEQ multiplex PCR was the method, and the copy in TCRdb shows in-frame clones only, minus some. The table includes nearly 80,000 clones, about 90% detected once. The material sequenced was CD4+ or CD8+ T cells sorted from blood, taken in a trial of the OX40 agonist ivuxolimab. The receptors were sampled from an adult with an advanced solid tumor such as melanoma, head and neck, liver or kidney cancer.

This chain uses TRBV6-5 with TRBJ1-4, with D possibly being TRBD1 (5 bases). This CDR3 is built from 13 residues. Per the germline V gene, CDR1 is MNHEY and CDR2 is SVGAGI. V shed 10 bases and J shed 6 bases, with 15 bases lying between them. In DNA form, the CDR3 reads TGTGCCACCGCCAGGGAATTTGATGAAAAACTGTTTTTT. It yields the protein CATAREFDEKLFF.

The chain has TRBV5-1 and TRBJ1-2, with D unclear. Germline V lookup: CDR1 SGHRS, CDR2 YFSETQ. V was trimmed by 4 bases and J by 8 bases, leaving 18 bases between them. This CDR3 region has 14 residues. The CDR3 region is CASSRTDGKVGYTF. In DNA form, the CDR3 reads TGCGCCAGCAGCCGAACGGACGGAAAGGTCGGCTACACCTTC.

This clone was recorded once. The chain links TRBV6-6 to TRBJ1-2, with 11 bases lining up with TRBD1. Per the germline V gene, CDR1 is MNHNY and CDR2 is SVGAGI (reference sequence). V shed 9 bases, J shed 6 bases, and the junction held 9 bases outside the gene matches. This CDR3 has 14 amino acids. CDR3 sequence: CASSRDRGDDGYTF. CDR3 nucleotide sequence: TGTGCCAGTTCCCGGGACAGGGGGGATGATGGCTACACCTTC.

V and J are TRBV11-2 and TRBJ2-7; 8 nucleotides agree with TRBD1. This CDR3 spans 15 amino acids. V shed 5 bases and J 0 bases; nucleotides not matched to a gene: 6. Germline V gives CDR1 SGHAT, CDR2 FQNNGV. CDR3: CASSIGQGGSYEQYF. CDR3 nucleotides: TGTGCCAGCAGCATTGGACAGGGAGGCTCCTACGAGCAGTACTTC. Full variable domain (missing parts from reference TRBV11-2 and TRBJ2-7): EAGVAQSPRYKIIEKRQSVAFWCNPISGHATLYWYQQILGQGPKLLIQFQNNGVVDDSQLPKDRFSAERLKGVDSTLKIQPAKLEDSAVYLCASSIGQGGSYEQYFGPGTRLTVT.

The chain uses TRBV28 and TRBJ2-3; 9 bases fit TRBD2. V trimming: 2 bases; J trimming: 5 bases; junction bases outside the gene matches: 11. This CDR3 has 17 amino acids. Germline-derived CDR1 and CDR2 are MDHEN and SYDVKM. Here the CDR3 DNA reads TGTGCCAGCAGTTTAGGCGGGGTAGCGGGGGACCTAGATACGCAGTATTTT. This translates into CASSLGGVAGDLDTQYF.

This clone has a handful of counts. The chain combines TRBV6-1 with TRBJ2-5; TRBD1 matches at 8 bases. J lost 4 bases, V lost 4 bases, and 8 bases had no gene match. CDR3 size: 15 residues. Germline V gives CDR1 MNHNS, CDR2 SASEGT. As DNA, the CDR3 is TGTGCCAGCAGTGGAAACAGGGGGAGTGGAGAGACCCAGTACTTC. This translates into CASSGNRGSGETQYF.

V gene TRBV5-1 combines with J gene TRBJ1-1; no definite D call. CDR1 and CDR2 from the germline V gene are SGHRS and YFSETQ. Trimming took off 3 bases at V and 1 base at J, with 7 bases between the two ends. There are 13 residues in the CDR3. CDR3 protein: CASSSWENTEAFF. Here the CDR3 DNA reads TGCGCCAGCAGCTCCTGGGAGAACACTGAAGCTTTCTTT.

This chain links TRBV2 with TRBJ1-2; the D gene is possibly TRBD1 (5 bases). CDR1 and CDR2 (germline): SNHLY, FYNNEI. The length of the CDR3 is 12 residues. V lost 8 bases and J 4 bases, leaving 11 bases between the germline ends. CDR3 DNA sequence: TGTGCCAGCCAAGAGAGGGGCTATGGCTACACCTTC. Translated: CASQERGYGYTF.

This chain joins TRBV28 and TRBJ1-5, with D maybe TRBD1 (5 bases). The CDR3 is 17 residues long. Germline values: CDR1 MDHEN, CDR2 SYDVKM. Trimming removed 1 base from V and 0 bases from J, with 13 bases in between. The CDR3 loop is CASSLLRAGSSNQPQHF. CDR3 sequence (DNA): TGTGCCAGCAGTTTATTAAGGGCAGGGTCTAGCAATCAGCCCCAGCATTTT.

CDR3 residues: CASSARRLHTDTQYF. The DNA of the CDR3 is TGTGCCAGCAGCGCGAGGAGACTTCACACAGATACGCAGTATTTT. This chain uses TRBV7-2 with TRBJ2-3; D not certain. Trimming took 5 bases from V and 2 from J, leaving 14 bases between them. CDR1 is SGHTA, CDR2 FQGNSA, per germline. CDR3 length: 15 residues.

The chain couples TRBV10-1 to TRBJ2-3; weak D call: TRBD2 (5 bases). The CDR3 length is 14 residues. V dropped 5 bases and J dropped 4 bases, with 13 bases sitting between them. From germline, CDR1 is WNHNN and CDR2 SYGVQD (reference sequence). The chain's CDR3 is CASSISGYADTQYF. The CDR3 DNA reads as TGCGCCAGCAGTATCAGCGGATATGCAGATACGCAGTATTTT.

V gene TRBV15 combines with J gene TRBJ2-7, with D perhaps being TRBD1 or TRBD2 (5 bases each). CDR1 is LNHNV and CDR2 is YYDKDF in the germline V gene (reference sequence). V was shortened by 3 bases and J by 1 base, with 16 bases between the two germline ends. This CDR3 spans 16 amino acids. CDR3 sequence: CATSSGGASGSYEQYF. CDR3 coding DNA: TGTGCCACCAGCAGTGGAGGAGCCTCAGGGTCCTACGAGCAGTACTTC.

The chain recombines TRBV4-2 with TRBJ2-3, with 10 bases fitting TRBD2. Germline assignment: CDR1 LGHNA and CDR2 YNFKEQ. The CDR3 length is 15 residues. Germline trimming cut 4 bases from V and 4 bases from J; bases unmatched to any gene: 5. The CDR3 loop reads CASSPSAGGADTQYF. The DNA for the CDR3 is TGTGCCAGCAGCCCGTCAGCGGGGGGGGCAGATACGCAGTATTTT.

The chain couples TRBV6-5 to TRBJ1-2; D may be TRBD1 (6 bases). The V end was cut by 7 bases, the J end by 5 bases, with 11 bases between. The CDR3 covers 12 residues. Germline values: CDR1 MNHEY, CDR2 SVGAGI. CDR3 loop: CASKDRRYGYTF. CDR3 nucleotides: TGTGCCAGCAAGGACAGAAGATATGGCTACACCTTC.

The V call is TRBV29-1, the J call TRBJ1-5; D possibly corresponds to TRBD1 (5 bases). This CDR3 has 14 residues. V lost 6 bases to trimming and J lost 4 bases, with 16 bases between them. The germline V gene has CDR1 SQVTM and CDR2 ANQGSEA. The CDR3 nucleotides are TGCAGCGTCGTCCTTTCTGGGGGTAATCAGCCCCAGCATTTT. Translated, it gives CSVVLSGGNQPQHF.

The CDR3 region is CASSFPSMTDTQYF. For the CDR3, the DNA is TGTGCCAGCAGCTTCCCCTCTATGACAGATACGCAGTATTTT. J is TRBJ2-3 and V is TRBV7-8; D is uncertain. This CDR3 spans 14 amino acids. Germline loops: CDR1 SGHVS, CDR2 FQNEAQ. V lost 3 bases, J lost 3 bases, and 10 bases lay in between.

The rearrangement joins TRBV15 to TRBJ2-1; TRBD2 aligns across 11 bases. Germline V gene lookup returns CDR1 LNHNV and CDR2 YYDKDF (reference sequence). The V and J ends lost 6 bases and 5 bases, in that order; junction bases with no gene match: 6. The CDR3 is 15 amino acids. The CDR3 region has the DNA TGTGCCACCAGGGGAACTAGCGGGGGCCACAATGAGCAGTTCTTC. Protein sequence: CATRGTSGGHNEQFF.

The chain couples TRBV2 to TRBJ2-2; D might be TRBD2 (5 bases). Trimming left V 3 bases short and J 1 base short, with 9 bases between. Per germline, CDR1 SNHLY and CDR2 FYNNEI. This CDR3 spans 15 amino acids. The CDR3 loop is CASSDEGLNTGELFF. CDR3 in DNA: TGTGCCAGCAGTGATGAGGGATTGAACACCGGGGAGCTGTTTTTT. The variable domain in full, completed from reference TRBV2 and TRBJ2-2, reads EPEVTQTPSHQVTQMGQEVILRCVPISNHLYFYWYRQILGQKVEFLVSFYNNEISEKSEIFDDQFSVERPDGSNFTLKIRSTKLEDSAMYFCASSDEGLNTGELFFGEGSRLTVL.

The CDR3 reads CASTIGTGGSADTQYF. CDR3 coding DNA: TGTGCCAGCACAATAGGCACAGGAGGTTCAGCAGATACGCAGTATTTT. The chain carries TRBV5-8 and TRBJ2-3; tentatively, D is TRBD1 or TRBD2 (5 bases each). V was pared by 6 bases and J by 4 bases, with 21 bases between. The V gene's germline CDR1 is SGHTS and CDR2 YDEGEE. The CDR3 consists of 16 residues.

The genes are TRBV15 and TRBJ2-1; 13 bases agree with TRBD2. This CDR3 has 16 residues. Germline CDR1 LNHNV, CDR2 YYDKDF (reference sequence). After removal of 1 base from V and 10 bases from J, the junction contained 7 bases not matched to a gene. CDR3 residues: CATSRARTSGGGEQFF. The CDR3 region has the DNA TGTGCCACCAGCAGAGCCAGGACTAGCGGGGGAGGGGAGCAGTTCTTC.